Given below is one TCR beta chain in context. The antigen is unknown. The germline gives CDR1 SNHLY, CDR2 FYNNEI. CDR3 length: 11 amino acids. Trimming took 6 bases from V and 8 from J; bases not matched to a gene: 2. This sample is part of a study of CD8 T cells in Susac syndrome. Study outcomes and limitations: CD4+ repertoires of Susac syndrome patients lacked detectable clonal expansion.

RNA in amounts of roughly 0.5 to 1 ug was reverse transcribed with random hexamers. TCRdb re-derived calls from the immunoSEQ multiplex PCR reads in MiXCR, one entry per CDR3 protein. Among around 190,000 distinct CDR3 sequences, around 94% were seen once, and the ten largest hold 0.12%. Sequencing of TCR beta, carried out with a high-throughput approach, was applied to CD8+ and CD4+ T cells from the blood. Patients with Susac syndrome showed fulfilment of recently defined diagnostic criteria for definite or probable disease. FACS enriched CD8+ TEMRA cells, while bulk CD8+ and CD4+ were negatively isolated.

This receptor was obtained from a human donor with Susac syndrome. The sample was CD4+ T cells from PBMCs. The chain couples TRBV2 to TRBJ1-2; 8 bases align to TRBD1. CDR3 nucleotides: TGTGCCAGCAGGGACAGGGTCGGCTACACCTTC. It encodes CASRDRVGYTF.